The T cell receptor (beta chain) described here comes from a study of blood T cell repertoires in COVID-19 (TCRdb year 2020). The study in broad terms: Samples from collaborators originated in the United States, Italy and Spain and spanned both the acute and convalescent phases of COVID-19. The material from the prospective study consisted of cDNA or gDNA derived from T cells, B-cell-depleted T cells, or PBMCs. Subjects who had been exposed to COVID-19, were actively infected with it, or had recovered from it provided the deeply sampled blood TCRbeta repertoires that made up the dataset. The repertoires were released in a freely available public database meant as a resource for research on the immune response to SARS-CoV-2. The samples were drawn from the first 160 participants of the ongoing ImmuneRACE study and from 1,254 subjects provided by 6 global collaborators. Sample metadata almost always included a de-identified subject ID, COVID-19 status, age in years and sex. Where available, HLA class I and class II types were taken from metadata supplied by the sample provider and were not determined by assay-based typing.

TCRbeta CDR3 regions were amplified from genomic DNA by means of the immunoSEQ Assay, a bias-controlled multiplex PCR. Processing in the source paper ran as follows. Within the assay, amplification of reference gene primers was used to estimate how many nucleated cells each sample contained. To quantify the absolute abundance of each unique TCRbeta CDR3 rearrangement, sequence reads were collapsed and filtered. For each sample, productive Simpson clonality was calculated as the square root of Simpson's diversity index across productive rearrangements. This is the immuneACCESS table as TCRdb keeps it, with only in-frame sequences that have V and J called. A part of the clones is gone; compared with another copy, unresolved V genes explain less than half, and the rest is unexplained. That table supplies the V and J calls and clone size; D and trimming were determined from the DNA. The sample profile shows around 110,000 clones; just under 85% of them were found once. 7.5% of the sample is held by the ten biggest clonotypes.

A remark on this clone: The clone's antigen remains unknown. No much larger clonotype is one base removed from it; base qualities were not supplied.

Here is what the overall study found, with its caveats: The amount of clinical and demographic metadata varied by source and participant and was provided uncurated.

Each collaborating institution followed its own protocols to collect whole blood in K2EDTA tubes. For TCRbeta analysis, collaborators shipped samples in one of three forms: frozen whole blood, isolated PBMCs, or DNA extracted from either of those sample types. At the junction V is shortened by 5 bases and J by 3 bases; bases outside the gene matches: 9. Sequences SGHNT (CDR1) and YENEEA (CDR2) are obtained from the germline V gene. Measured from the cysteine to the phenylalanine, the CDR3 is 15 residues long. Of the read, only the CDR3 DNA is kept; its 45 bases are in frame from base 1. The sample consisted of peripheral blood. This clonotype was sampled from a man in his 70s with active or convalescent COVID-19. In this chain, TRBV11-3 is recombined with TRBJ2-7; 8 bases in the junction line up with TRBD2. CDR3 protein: CASSPRGGQGYEQYF. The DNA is TGTGCCAGCAGCCCCCGGGGGGGGCAAGGCTACGAGCAGTACTTC. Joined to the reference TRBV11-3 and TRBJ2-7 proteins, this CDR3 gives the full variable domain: EAGVVQSPRYKIIEKKQPVAFWCNPISGHNTLYWYLQNLGQGPELLIRYENEEAVDDSQLPKDRFSAERLKGVDSTLKIQPAELGDSAVYLCASSPRGGQGYEQYFGPGTRLTVT.